A selection of T cell receptor beta chains follows, all from one sample in a study of T-cell memory formation after mild COVID-19. TCRdb recomputed calls from the 5' RACE reads with MiXCR, one row per CDR3 protein. This sample has more than 300,000 distinct CDR3 sequences, with about 13% found just once. Sequenced: PBMCs or a T cell subset sorted from them (not recorded which). These receptors all come from a young man who had mild COVID-19 (a few samples of this study predate the infection). Cell type and time point are not known. CDR3s include the opening cysteine and the closing phenylalanine or tryptophan. Each record gives: J gene, D gene, V gene, clone size, CDR3 DNA, CDR3 protein. D genes are given only for firm matches. Rows may omit the clone size; those that give it use once, few, many or a size class.

J: TRBJ1-1
D: TRBD1
V: TRBV19
size: few
DNA: TGTGCCAGTAGTACCAGGGGGCACACTGAAGCTTTCTTT
CDR3: CASSTRGHTEAFF

J: TRBJ2-3
D: .
V: TRBV5-6
size: few
DNA: TGTGCCAGCAGCACGGGCAGGGGTTCGAGAGATACGCAGTATTTT
CDR3: CASSTGRGSRDTQYF

J: TRBJ2-1
D: .
V: TRBV4-3
size: .
DNA: TGCGCCAGCAGCCAGGGAGAGGACAATGAGCAGTTCTTC
CDR3: CASSQGEDNEQFF

J: TRBJ1-1
D: TRBD1
V: TRBV5-1
size: .
DNA: TGCGCCAGCAGTTACTTACCGGGACAGATGAACACTGAAGCTTTCTTT
CDR3: CASSYLPGQMNTEAFF

J: TRBJ1-2
D: .
V: TRBV7-8
size: .
DNA: TGTGCCAGCAGCTTAGGGGGGCTAGGCTATGGCTACACCTTC
CDR3: CASSLGGLGYGYTF

J: TRBJ1-2
D: .
V: TRBV5-1
size: .
DNA: TGCGCCAGCAGCTTGCTTCCGGGAACTAACTATGGCTACACCTTC
CDR3: CASSLLPGTNYGYTF

J: TRBJ2-5
D: .
V: TRBV29-1
size: .
DNA: TGCAGCGTTGCCCACAGGGTAAAGAGAGAGACCCAGTACTTC
CDR3: CSVAHRVKRETQYF

J: TRBJ1-2
D: .
V: TRBV7-8
size: .
DNA: TGTGCCAGCAGCCCGCGTCCAGGCGCGCACTATGGCTACACCTTC
CDR3: CASSPRPGAHYGYTF

J: TRBJ2-5
D: .
V: TRBV20-1
size: .
DNA: TGCAGTGCTAGAGACCCGAGATCCTTCCAAGAGACCCAGTACTTC
CDR3: CSARDPRSFQETQYF

J: TRBJ1-1
D: .
V: TRBV20-1
size: .
DNA: TGCAGTGCTAGAGCGGAGGACGGGAACACTGAAGCTTTCTTT
CDR3: CSARAEDGNTEAFF

J: TRBJ2-2
D: TRBD2
V: TRBV7-8
size: .
DNA: TGTGCCAGCAGCTTAATTTCGGGGGGTGGCACCGGGGAGCTGTTTTTT
CDR3: CASSLISGGGTGELFF

J: TRBJ2-2
D: TRBD2
V: TRBV27
size: .
DNA: TGTGCCAGCACCCTCTCAGGTAGCGGGGGGCCCTACACCGGGGAGCTGTTTTTT
CDR3: CASTLSGSGGPYTGELFF

J: TRBJ1-3
D: .
V: TRBV7-2
size: .
DNA: TGTGCCAGCAGCCACGAGGGAAACACCATATATTTT
CDR3: CASSHEGNTIYF

J: TRBJ1-1
D: TRBD1
V: TRBV19
size: many
DNA: TGTGCCAGTAGGACAGGGGGCAGGGACACTGAAGCTTTCTTT
CDR3: CASRTGGRDTEAFF

J: TRBJ2-3
D: TRBD2
V: TRBV12-3/TRBV12-4
size: many
DNA: TGTGCCAGCAGTCTCAGACTAGCGGGGCGCACAGATACGCAGTATTTT
CDR3: CASSLRLAGRTDTQYF

J: TRBJ1-2
D: TRBD1
V: TRBV5-1
size: .
DNA: TGCGCCAGCAGCTTAGATCCTACCGGGACAGTGAACTATGGCTACACCTTC
CDR3: CASSLDPTGTVNYGYTF

J: TRBJ2-5
D: .
V: TRBV7-9
size: .
DNA: TGTGCCAGCAGCGCTTACCCCGAGACCCAGTACTTC
CDR3: CASSAYPETQYF